The sequence of this T cell receptor beta chain was determined in a study of blood T cell repertoires in COVID-19. Study at large: Samples of COVID-19 (acute and convalescent) were obtained from the United States, Italy and Spain. Sources were T cells, B-cell-depleted T cells, or PBMCs; the material itself was cDNA or gDNA.

Data came from immunoSEQ multiplex PCR; TCRdb stores just in-frame clones and leaves some out. The sample shows tens of thousands of clones, approximately 84% of them seen only once. CDR1 is DFQATT and CDR2 is SNEGSKA in the germline V gene (reference sequence). Trimming at V came to 3 bases and at J to 5 bases, leaving 10 bases not matched to a gene. This CDR3 contains 15 residues. This clonotype was obtained from a man aged 65 to 85 with active COVID-19. Specimen: peripheral blood. The V and J genes are TRBV20-1 and TRBJ2-5, with 9 bases that match TRBD1. CDR3 nucleotides: TGCAGTGCTAGTGAACCGGGACAGGGAAGGGAGACCCAGTACTTC. Translated: CSASEPGQGRETQYF.